The 21 T cell receptor beta chains in this list originate from one sample, sequenced in a study of OX40 agonist ivuxolimab in advanced cancers. The protocol was immunoSEQ multiplex PCR, while the TCRdb copy is restricted to in-frame clones and leaves out a portion. This sample has 20,000 or so clones; about nine tenths occur once, and the top ten carry 10% to 15%. The sample was CD4+ or CD8+ T cells sorted from blood, taken in a trial of the OX40 agonist ivuxolimab. The receptor set was obtained from an adult with an advanced solid tumor such as melanoma, head and neck, liver or kidney cancer.

The chain joins TRBV7-9 to TRBJ2-7; D gene ambiguous. Trimming removed 5 bases from V and 1 base from J, with 15 bases in between. Per germline, CDR1 SEHNR and CDR2 FQNEAQ (reference sequence). The CDR3 is made up of 15 amino acids. In DNA, the CDR3 is TGTGCCAGCAGCCAAGAAAAACACACGTCCTACGAGCAGTACTTC. Amino acid sequence: CASSQEKHTSYEQYF.

Comment on this clone: Other DNA sequences in the same sample also yield this CDR3. The chain combines TRBV10-3 with TRBJ2-2; 8 positions match TRBD2. V was clipped by 10 bases and J by 8 bases; unmatched bases: 12. The CDR3 runs 14 residues. From germline, CDR1 is ENHRY and CDR2 SYGVKD. CDR3 amino acids: CATLPGLVYGELFF. The CDR3 DNA reads TGTGCCACCCTCCCGGGACTAGTGTATGGGGAGCTGTTTTTT.

The chain joins TRBV27 to TRBJ2-7; a possible D gene is TRBD1 (6 bases). CDR3 length equals 17 residues. Germline CDR1 MNHEY, CDR2 SMNVEV (reference sequence). Between the trimmed V and J ends, which lost 5 bases and 3 bases, there was a span of 23 bases. The CDR3 sequence: CASSTPPGHGTNYEQYF. Written as DNA, the CDR3 is TGTGCCAGCAGTACGCCCCCGGGACACGGGACGAACTACGAGCAGTACTTC.

The chain has TRBV6-1 and TRBJ2-7; TRBD1 might be the D (5 bases). Trimming took 6 bases from V and 5 from J, leaving 14 bases between them. The CDR3 sequence is 13 residues long. Germline CDR1 and CDR2: MNHNS and SASEGT. Written as DNA, the CDR3 is TGTGCCAGCAGGGACACAGGTGGAAACGAGCAGTACTTC. Protein product: CASRDTGGNEQYF.

This rearrangement joins TRBV7-8 to TRBJ1-2; possible D gene TRBD1, 6 bases. This CDR3 comprises 15 residues. Germline loops: CDR1 SGHVS, CDR2 FQNEAQ. V lost 1 base to trimming and J lost 2 bases, with 11 bases between them. The CDR3 here is CASSLEPTGNYGYTF. The CDR3 bases are TGTGCCAGCAGCTTAGAACCGACAGGCAACTATGGCTACACCTTC.

As for this clone: One base away lies a much larger clone, so this may be a sequencing read error. The sample has other DNA sequences that encode this CDR3 too. V is TRBV11-3 and J is TRBJ2-5, with unresolved D. Germline V CDR1 and CDR2: SGHNT, YENEEA. The CDR3 loop spans 12 amino acids. V lost 1 base and J lost 2, with 2 bases in between. Here the CDR3 reads CASSLVQETQYF. Here the CDR3 DNA reads TGTGCCAGCAGCTTAGTGCAAGAGACCCAGTACTTC. The full variable domain, its missing parts supplied by reference TRBV11-3 and TRBJ2-5, is EAGVVQSPRYKIIEKKQPVAFWCNPISGHNTLYWYLQNLGQGPELLIRYENEEAVDDSQLPKDRFSAERLKGVDSTLKIQPAELGDSAVYLCASSLVQETQYFGPGTRLLVL.

The chain carries TRBV5-5 and TRBJ2-7; 7 bases fit TRBD2. V gave up 0 bases and J gave up 4 bases; unmatched junction bases: 10. The CDR3 consists of 16 residues. Germline V gene lookup returns CDR1 SGHKS and CDR2 YYEKEE (reference sequence). CDR3 DNA sequence: TGTGCCAGCAGCTTGGCGGTGGGGGGACTATATTACGAGCAGTACTTC. This sequence encodes CASSLAVGGLYYEQYF.

V usage is TRBV28 and J usage is TRBJ1-5; TRBD1 aligns across 9 bases. The length of the CDR3 is 15 residues. Germline-derived CDR1 and CDR2 are MDHEN and SYDVKM. V shed 3 bases and J 4 bases; nucleotides not matched to a gene: 4. The CDR3 protein is CASSFQGQGNQPQHF. DNA for the CDR3: TGTGCCAGCAGTTTTCAGGGACAGGGTAATCAGCCCCAGCATTTT.

This sequence joins TRBV19 and TRBJ1-5; D is possibly TRBD1 (5 bases). Germline lookup yields CDR1 LNHDA and CDR2 SQIVND (reference sequence). CDR3 size: 15 residues. The V end lost 9 bases, the J end lost 5 bases, and 20 bases lay between the germline ends. This chain's CDR3 is CASRKRGVVDQPQHF. The CDR3 nucleotides read TGTGCCAGCCGTAAGAGGGGAGTGGTAGATCAGCCCCAGCATTTT. Supplemented by reference TRBV19 and TRBJ1-5, the full variable domain reads DGGITQSPKYLFRKEGQNVTLSCEQNLNHDAMYWYRQDPGQGLRLIYYSQIVNDFQKGDIAEGYSVSREKKESFPLTVTSAQKNPTAFYLCASRKRGVVDQPQHFGDGTRLSIL.

This clone is a singleton in its sample. This chain joins TRBV11-3 and TRBJ2-5; D remains ambiguous. With 5 bases removed from V and 0 bases from J, the gap between germline ends came to 10 bases. From germline, CDR1 is SGHNT and CDR2 YENEEA. The CDR3 is 14 residues long. The CDR3 nucleotides read TGTGCCAGCAGCAGTTATGATAACCAAGAGACCCAGTACTTC. Translation gives CASSSYDNQETQYF.

The chain is built from TRBV9 and TRBJ2-7; possible D gene TRBD2, 6 bases. Trimming took 0 bases from V and 4 from J, leaving 14 bases between them. This CDR3 is built from 15 residues. CDR1 is SGDLS and CDR2 is YYNGEE in the germline V gene. CDR3 loop: CASSVGVGSSYEQYF. CDR3 DNA: TGTGCCAGCAGCGTAGGGGTCGGGAGTTCGTACGAGCAGTACTTC.

V and J are TRBV7-9 and TRBJ1-1, with D unclear. CDR3 length: 10 residues. CDR1 is SEHNR, CDR2 FQNEAQ, per germline (reference sequence). V gave up 3 bases and J gave up 4 bases, with 0 bases separating them. The CDR3, as DNA: TGTGCCAGCAGCTTCACTGAAGCTTTCTTT. It translates to CASSFTEAFF.

This chain connects TRBV30 to TRBJ1-5; maybe TRBD1 (5 bases). With 2 bases removed from V and 2 bases from J, the gap between germline ends came to 10 bases. Germline V CDR1 and CDR2: GTSNPN, SVGIG (reference sequence). The CDR3 loop spans 14 amino acids. As DNA, the CDR3 is TGTGCCTGGAGTAGGGGACTGGGCAATCAGCCCCAGCATTTT. Translating it yields CAWSRGLGNQPQHF.

This sequence joins TRBV6-5 and TRBJ2-7; D unclear. This CDR3 has 13 residues. V was trimmed by 5 bases and J by 5 bases, leaving 13 bases between them. CDR1 MNHEY and CDR2 SVGAGI come from the germline V gene. In DNA form, the CDR3 reads TGTGCCAGCAGTACCTCTAGTTACCACGAGCAGTACTTC. This encodes CASSTSSYHEQYF.

The chain is built from TRBV28 and TRBJ2-5, with 7 bases matching TRBD1. J gave up 1 base and V 5 bases, and 7 bases lay outside the gene matches. In germline, CDR1 is MDHEN, CDR2 SYDVKM. This CDR3 contains 15 residues. The CDR3 DNA follows: TGTGCCAGCAGTCCCAGGACAGGCAGCCAAGAGACCCAGTACTTC. Translated: CASSPRTGSQETQYF.

The rearrangement joins TRBV5-1 to TRBJ1-1; D call uncertain. The ends were cut back, 1 base at V and 0 bases at J, with 4 bases in the middle. The germline V gene encodes CDR1 SGHRS and CDR2 YFSETQ. This CDR3 region has 13 residues. Here the CDR3 reads CASSLSVNTEAFF. The CDR3 nucleotides read TGCGCCAGCAGCTTGTCGGTGAACACTGAAGCTTTCTTT.

The J gene is TRBJ1-2, the V gene TRBV6-6; D is possibly TRBD1 (6 bases). Trimming took off 2 bases at V and 5 bases at J, with 15 bases between the two ends. The CDR3 has 15 residues. CDR1 is MNHNY, CDR2 SVGAGI, per germline (reference sequence). CDR3 DNA: TGTGCCAGCAGTTACGGGGGGGCCTATGGATATGGCTACACCTTC. Its translation: CASSYGGAYGYGYTF.

This chain connects TRBV28 to TRBJ1-1, with unresolved D. Trimming pared 1 base from V and 4 bases from J, leaving 16 bases between. This CDR3 has 16 amino acids. Germline-derived CDR1 and CDR2 are MDHEN and SYDVKM. CDR3 protein: CASSLSFAIRSTEAFF. CDR3 coding DNA: TGTGCCAGCAGTTTATCTTTTGCAATTAGGAGCACTGAAGCTTTCTTT.

The chain joins TRBV27 to TRBJ2-7, with no clear D. Trimming left V 0 bases short and J 5 bases short, with 8 bases between. The CDR3 totals 13 residues. Germline CDR1 reads MNHEY; CDR2 reads SMNVEV (reference sequence). The CDR3 sequence is CASSLSLVHEQYF. The CDR3 DNA follows: TGTGCCAGCAGTTTATCCCTAGTCCACGAGCAGTACTTC.

The chain has TRBV30 and TRBJ1-2; no firm D call. Trimming stripped 1 base from V and 3 bases from J, with 9 bases between. The CDR3 is 13 residues long. CDR1 and CDR2 from the germline V gene are GTSNPN and SVGIG (reference sequence). The CDR3 coding sequence is TGTGCCTGGAGTGGACCCCCGGACTATGGCTACACCTTC. Protein sequence: CAWSGPPDYGYTF.

The chain couples TRBV14 to TRBJ2-3, with a tentative D call TRBD1 (6 bases). Germline CDR1 SGHDN, CDR2 FVKESK. The CDR3 length is 17 residues. V was clipped by 0 bases and J by 2 bases, with 15 bases between them. CDR3 DNA sequence: TGTGCCAGCAGCCAAGATGAGGCAGGGGCTTTCACAGATACGCAGTATTTT. This sequence encodes CASSQDEAGAFTDTQYF.